These 24 T cell receptor beta chains were all obtained from the same sample, sequenced in a study of OX40 agonist ivuxolimab in advanced cancers. The repertoire was sequenced with immunoSEQ multiplex PCR; TCRdb's copy has only in-frame clones and lacks some. The sample yields 60,000 or so clones, around 90% seen once. Sample: CD4+ or CD8+ T cells sorted from blood, taken in a trial of the OX40 agonist ivuxolimab. The origin of the receptors is an adult with an advanced solid tumor such as melanoma, head and neck, liver or kidney cancer.

This clone was detected only once. The V and J genes are TRBV4-1 and TRBJ1-1; no clear D. The CDR3 totals 11 residues. Looked up from germline, CDR1 is MGHRA and CDR2 is YSYEKL. The ends were cut back, 3 bases at V and 5 bases at J, with 4 bases in the middle. The CDR3, as DNA: TGCGCCAGCAGCCAGAATACTGAAGCTTTCTTT. Translated: CASSQNTEAFF.

The chain couples TRBV5-8 to TRBJ2-5; 13 nucleotides align to TRBD2. The V and J ends lost 2 bases and 2 bases, in that order; junction bases with no gene match: 6. The CDR3 is 17 amino acids. Per the germline V gene, CDR1 is SGHTS and CDR2 is YDEGEE. CDR3 amino acids: CASSLITGLAGQETQYF. In DNA, the CDR3 is TGTGCCAGCAGCTTAATAACGGGACTAGCGGGGCAAGAGACCCAGTACTTC.

The chain links TRBV15 to TRBJ2-1, with TRBD2 matching 12 bases. Germline V gene sequence: CDR1 LNHNV, CDR2 YYDKDF (reference sequence). CDR3 size: 15 residues. J was trimmed by 5 bases and V by 5 bases; bases with no gene match: 4. The CDR3 region is CATSGTSGFHNEQFF. CDR3 sequence (DNA): TGTGCCACCAGCGGGACTAGCGGGTTCCACAATGAGCAGTTCTTC.

The chain joins TRBV9 to TRBJ2-1, with 12 nucleotides matching TRBD2. The germline V gene encodes CDR1 SGDLS and CDR2 YYNGEE. Trimming removed 3 bases from V and 9 bases from J; junction bases left unmatched: 10. The CDR3 is made up of 16 amino acids. CDR3 in DNA: TGTGCCAGCAGCGCACCTCGGACTAGCGGGATATTTGAGCAGTTCTTC. It specifies CASSAPRTSGIFEQFF.

The chain uses TRBV5-4 and TRBJ1-1, with D uncertain. Germline CDR1 reads SGHNT; CDR2 reads YYREEE (reference sequence). CDR3 length: 12 amino acids. V was shortened by 4 bases and J by 3 bases, with 7 bases between the two germline ends. The CDR3 DNA sequence: TGTGCCAGCAGCGCAGCCTACACTGAAGCTTTCTTT. Protein product: CASSAAYTEAFF.

The chain carries TRBV18 and TRBJ2-7, with D uncertain. The CDR3 extends over 15 amino acids. Germline V CDR1 and CDR2: KGHSH, LQKENI. V shed 3 bases and J shed 2 bases, with 14 bases lying between them. The CDR3 loop reads CASSPSFSPTYEQYF. CDR3 DNA: TGTGCCAGCTCACCCTCCTTTTCCCCCACCTACGAGCAGTACTTC.

The V and J genes are TRBV29-1 and TRBJ2-1; 15 bases align to TRBD2. The CDR3 is made up of 14 amino acids. CDR1 is SQVTM and CDR2 is ANQGSEA in the germline V gene. V shed 7 bases and J 10 bases; nucleotides not matched to a gene: 8. CDR3 nucleotides: TGCAGCGGCGGACTAGCGGGAGGGCCGTGGGAGCAGTTCTTC. Encoded protein: CSGGLAGGPWEQFF.

The chain carries TRBV7-6 and TRBJ2-7; unclear D gene. The CDR3 contains 13 residues. Trimming took 1 base from V and 6 from J, leaving 10 bases between them. The germline CDR1 and CDR2 sequences are SGHVS and FNYEAQ. CDR3: CASSLGGVFEQYF. As DNA, the CDR3 is TGTGCCAGCAGCTTAGGAGGTGTTTTCGAGCAGTACTTC.

The chain has TRBV7-3 and TRBJ2-3; 7 nucleotides match TRBD2. Germline loops: CDR1 SGHTA, CDR2 FQGTGA. The CDR3 totals 15 residues. V dropped 4 bases and J dropped 0; count of bases not matched to a gene: 4. CDR3 in amino acids: CASSWGGASTDTQYF. In DNA, the CDR3 is TGTGCCAGCAGCTGGGGGGGAGCTAGCACAGATACGCAGTATTTT.

The V call is TRBV5-6, the J call TRBJ2-7; TRBD1 might be the D (6 bases). Trimming removed 4 bases at V and 2 bases at J, with 13 bases between. The CDR3 is 14 residues long. Germline V gene sequence: CDR1 SGHDT, CDR2 YYEEEE. CDR3 sequence (DNA): TGTGCCAGCAGCCCCCGGACAGTTCCCTACGAGCAGTACTTC. It codes for CASSPRTVPYEQYF.

The chain combines TRBV10-3 with TRBJ1-2; D is uncertain. Trimming removed 2 bases from V and 4 bases from J, with 14 bases in between. The CDR3 sequence is 15 residues long. Per the germline V gene, CDR1 is ENHRY and CDR2 is SYGVKD. The CDR3 region has the DNA TGTGCCATCAGTGAGCTTGAACAGTACCTCTATGGCTACACCTTC. It specifies CAISELEQYLYGYTF.

This clone was observed a single time. The chain uses TRBV18 and TRBJ1-2, with 10 nucleotides matching TRBD1. Germline V gene lookup returns CDR1 KGHSH and CDR2 LQKENI. The CDR3 runs to 15 residues. The junction had 2 bases not matched to a gene; V was cut back by 2 bases and J by 2 bases. CDR3 sequence: CASSPEGQGNYGYTF. CDR3 coding DNA: TGTGCCAGCTCACCAGAGGGACAGGGGAACTATGGCTACACCTTC.

Notes on this clone: This CDR3 is also generated by other DNA sequences in the sample. This rearrangement joins TRBV19 to TRBJ2-3, with 10 bases aligning to TRBD1. The CDR3 runs 15 residues. Per the germline V gene, CDR1 is LNHDA and CDR2 is SQIVND (reference sequence). Losses at the gene ends were 6 bases for V and 1 base for J; bases not matched to a gene: 4. The CDR3 loop reads CASSPGTGGTDTQYF. The CDR3 DNA sequence: TGTGCCAGTAGCCCCGGGACAGGGGGCACAGATACGCAGTATTTT.

V and J are TRBV29-1 and TRBJ2-5, with D possibly TRBD1 on 6 matching bases. Germline V gene data show CDR1 as SQVTM and CDR2 as ANQGSEA. The CDR3 is 13 amino acids. V dropped 3 bases and J dropped 5 bases, with 13 bases sitting between them. The CDR3 sequence: CSVDTGPGETQYF. In DNA form, the CDR3 reads TGCAGCGTTGATACAGGGCCGGGGGAGACCCAGTACTTC. Supplemented by reference TRBV29-1 and TRBJ2-5, the full variable domain reads SAVISQKPSRDICQRGTSLTIQCQVDSQVTMMFWYRQQPGQSLTLIATANQGSEATYESGFVIDKFPISRPNLTFSTLTVSNMSPEDSSIYLCSVDTGPGETQYFGPGTRLLVL.

The V and J genes are TRBV6-6 and TRBJ1-1, with D perhaps TRBD1 (5 bases). The CDR3 is made up of 14 amino acids. V lost 0 bases and J 5 bases, leaving 10 bases between the germline ends. Germline V gene data show CDR1 as MNHNY and CDR2 as SVGAGI (reference sequence). The CDR3 DNA reads TGTGCCAGCAGTTACTCCGGGGGAGGAACTGAAGCTTTCTTT. Its translation: CASSYSGGGTEAFF.

This chain connects TRBV2 to TRBJ1-2, with a weak D call TRBD1 (6 bases). The V gene's germline CDR1 is SNHLY and CDR2 FYNNEI. CDR3 length: 15 residues. Trimming took 4 bases from V and 1 from J, leaving 13 bases between them. The CDR3 sequence is CASSGQGPVNYGYTF. The DNA for the CDR3 is TGTGCCAGCAGTGGCCAGGGGCCTGTTAACTATGGCTACACCTTC.

The genes are TRBV9 and TRBJ2-7; maybe TRBD1 (6 bases). The V gene lost 4 bases and the J gene lost 3 bases, with 11 bases spanning the gap. The CDR3 sequence is 13 residues long. Germline assignment: CDR1 SGDLS and CDR2 YYNGEE. The CDR3 DNA reads as TGTGCCAGCAGCCCGAGGGACAACTACGAGCAGTACTTC. Protein product: CASSPRDNYEQYF.

The rearrangement uses TRBV7-9 and TRBJ2-1, with 8 positions matching TRBD2. This CDR3 comprises 14 residues. Germline CDR1 and CDR2: SEHNR and FQNEAQ (reference sequence). J lost 7 bases, V lost 4 bases, and 6 bases had no gene match. CDR3 coding DNA: TGTGCCAGCAGCTCCGGGACTAGTTTGAATGAGCAGTTCTTC. This sequence encodes CASSSGTSLNEQFF. The variable domain in full, with the rest retrieved from reference TRBV7-9 and TRBJ2-1, is DTGVSQNPRHKITKRGQNVTFRCDPISEHNRLYWYRQTLGQGPEFLTYFQNEAQLEKSRLLSDRFSAERPKGSFSTLEIQRTEQGDSAMYLCASSSGTSLNEQFFGPGTRLTVL.

This chain connects TRBV5-6 to TRBJ2-2; D might be TRBD1 (5 bases). The CDR3 totals 13 residues. Trimming shortened V by 5 bases and J by 8 bases, and 13 bases separated the two germline ends. Germline CDR1 reads SGHDT; CDR2 reads YYEEEE. In nucleotides, the CDR3 is TGTGCCAGCAGTTACAGGAATATGGGGGAGCTGTTTTTT. This codes for CASSYRNMGELFF. The full variable domain, its missing parts supplied by reference TRBV5-6 and TRBJ2-2, is DAGVTQSPTHLIKTRGQQVTLRCSPKSGHDTVSWYQQALGQGPQFIFQYYEEEERQRGNFPDRFSGHQFPNYSSELNVNALLLGDSALYLCASSYRNMGELFFGEGSRLTVL.

The V gene is TRBV11-2, the J gene TRBJ1-1; TRBD1 is a possible D gene (5 bases). The CDR3 is 16 residues long. Germline-derived CDR1 and CDR2 are SGHAT and FQNNGV. V lost 1 base and J lost 3, with 15 bases in between. The chain's CDR3 is CASSLASGGGYTEAFF. The CDR3 DNA reads TGTGCCAGCAGCTTAGCGTCGGGGGGAGGATACACTGAAGCTTTCTTT.

V usage is TRBV6-6 and J usage is TRBJ1-1; D unclear. Germline V gives CDR1 MNHNY, CDR2 SVGAGI (reference sequence). The V end lost 4 bases, the J end lost 2 bases, and 8 bases lay between the germline ends. The CDR3 covers 13 residues. CDR3 amino acids: CASSSGLNTEAFF. DNA for the CDR3: TGTGCCAGCAGTTCCGGACTTAACACTGAAGCTTTCTTT.

This clone has only one observation. This chain joins TRBV28 and TRBJ2-3; perhaps D is TRBD1 or TRBD2 (5 bases each). This CDR3 region has 14 residues. In germline, CDR1 is MDHEN, CDR2 SYDVKM. Between the trimmed V and J ends, which lost 6 bases and 5 bases, there was a span of 15 bases. The CDR3 region is CASRDGTFIDTQYF. The CDR3 DNA reads TGTGCCAGCAGGGATGGGACGTTCATAGATACGCAGTATTTT.

This clone was found once. The chain links TRBV7-6 to TRBJ2-3; no definite D call. Deletions cut 1 base from V and 4 bases from J, with 6 bases between. Germline V gives CDR1 SGHVS, CDR2 FNYEAQ. The CDR3 length is 13 residues. In nucleotides, the CDR3 is TGTGCCAGCAGCTTAGTGGAAGCAGATACGCAGTATTTT. Protein: CASSLVEADTQYF.

The V and J genes are TRBV7-2 and TRBJ2-7; D possibly matches TRBD1 or TRBD2 (5 bases each). This CDR3 is 15 amino acids long. Germline CDR1 is SGHTA and CDR2 is FQGNSA. V shed 7 bases and J shed 0 bases, with 16 bases lying between them. DNA for the CDR3: TGTGCCAGCACCTCGTTCCCAGGGAGCTCCTACGAGCAGTACTTC. Residues: CASTSFPGSSYEQYF. The full variable domain, completed using reference TRBV7-2 and TRBJ2-7, is GAGVSQSPSNKVTEKGKDVELRCDPISGHTALYWYRQSLGQGLEFLIYFQGNSAPDKSGLPSDRFSAERTGGSVSTLTIQRTQQEDSAVYLCASTSFPGSSYEQYFGPGTRLTVT.